The rows below give T cell receptor beta chains drawn from one sample of a study of memory CD4+ T cells and cytomegalovirus serostatus. The assay was immunoSEQ multiplex PCR, and TCRdb's table has in-frame clones only and misses some. Of roughly 40,000 clones listed, around 78% are singletons. Sequencing was carried out using memory CD4+ T cells from blood. The source of these receptors is an adult in good health and CMV-seronegative. Each CDR3 is given without its conserved first and last residue.

TRBV15,TRBJ1-5,ATSRDPGDFQPQH
TRBV5-6,TRBJ2-5,ASRRQGGETQY
TRBV4-2,TRBJ2-5,ASSPGEKETQY
TRBV27,TRBJ2-1,ASSLRRGNEQF
TRBV2,TRBJ1-2,ASSERNYGYT
TRBV30,TRBJ2-2,AWSKAGAGELF
TRBV4-1,TRBJ1-1,ASSQNRVRNTEAF
TRBV11-2,TRBJ2-1,ASSLFSGGAGSYNEQF
TRBV7-9,TRBJ1-3,ASSLMRGSSGNTIY
TRBV6-5,TRBJ2-3,ASSYRATSTDTQY
TRBV19,TRBJ2-1,ASSQTSGGYNEQF
TRBV30,TRBJ1-3,AWGAGAPSGNTIY
TRBV29-1,TRBJ2-5,SAAVGQGIQETQY
TRBV2,TRBJ2-1,ASSVLAGGPYNEQF
TRBV18,TRBJ2-3,ASSPNRGGDTQY
TRBV5-1,TRBJ1-4,ASRGQGNEKLF
TRBV9,TRBJ1-4,ASSTRGSANEKLF
TRBV11-2,TRBJ2-1,ASNMDSGAYNEQF
TRBV6-4,TRBJ2-1,ASSGSGTSVGEQF
TRBV6-1,TRBJ2-7,ASSDLNTVDEQY
TRBV7-9,TRBJ1-2,ASSPVKGQGDYGYT
TRBV2,TRBJ1-1,ARGGPRGANTEAF
TRBV11-3,TRBJ1-1,ASSSQVNTEAF
TRBV25-1,TRBJ1-1,ASSETGVGTEAF
TRBV19,TRBJ2-3,ASSTLQGRTDTQY
TRBV7-9,TRBJ2-7,ASSSQGREQY
TRBV6-6,TRBJ2-5,ASSPGTSGGETQY
TRBV5-4,TRBJ2-3,ASRPPGRVTDTQY
TRBV7-9,TRBJ2-2,AISRGRSTGELF
TRBV7-6,TRBJ2-1,ASSRRAQPDNEQF
TRBV19,TRBJ1-5,ASSMRQGAQPQH
TRBV19,TRBJ2-1,ASSIRTGGGAYNEQF
TRBV9,TRBJ2-2,ASSVDGRTGELF
TRBV7-6,TRBJ2-7,ASSPGRGSSYEQY
TRBV5-1,TRBJ1-2,ASSLDRARGYT
TRBV7-6,TRBJ2-1,ASSLERDRNEQF
TRBV5-6,TRBJ1-2,ASSLVGTGGNGYT
TRBV2,TRBJ2-3,ASSPTGGFTDTQY
TRBV4-2,TRBJ2-1,ASSLQQGNEQF
TRBV30,TRBJ2-2,AWGDRFTGELF
TRBV4-1,TRBJ2-1,ASSQEPFSGQGYNEQF
TRBV10-3,TRBJ2-7,AISEGDMGAYEQY
TRBV7-8,TRBJ1-1,ASSLRYGGREAF
TRBV5-1,TRBJ2-7,ASSLVASVSSYEQY
TRBV28,TRBJ1-4,ASSSGRLNEKLF
TRBV5-4,TRBJ1-2,ASSARGYGYT
TRBV6-4,TRBJ2-3,ASSLSGGEPDTQY
TRBV5-1,TRBJ2-7,ASSRGTELTYERQY
TRBV6-5,TRBJ1-2,ASTFDQGYGYT
TRBV19,TRBJ2-7,ATSDRAGSYEQY